The clone carrying this T cell receptor beta chain showed up just a few times. The data are from a study of regulatory T cells in long-lasting Graves disease. Time point described: newly diagnosed GD, antithyroid drugs for less than 3 months. TCR sequences were obtained from RNA taken from PBMCs. CDR3 length equals 18 residues. Trimming took 0 bases from V and 0 from J, leaving 19 bases between them. Germline V gives CDR1 SGHDT, CDR2 YYEEEE. CDR3-region Arm-PCR and iRepertoire HTBI primers produced the TCR beta libraries. TCRdb passed the multiplex PCR reads through MiXCR, listing each CDR3 protein once. The sample holds over 400,000 distinct CDR3 sequences; around 15% are singletons and the top ten take about 15%. Separately, the same data were catalogued under a study of T cells in Graves' hyperthyroidism and ophthalmopathy.

The TCR sequence derives from a woman in her forties or fifties with Graves disease. Sample: peripheral blood mononuclear cells (PBMCs), taken at new diagnosis, from a patient treated with antithyroid drugs. The chain uses TRBV5-6 and TRBJ2-7; tentatively, D is TRBD1 (6 bases). The CDR3 protein is CASSLAGRGPVSSYEQYF. DNA of the CDR3: TGTGCCAGCAGCTTGGCTGGCAGGGGTCCAGTAAGCTCCTACGAGCAGTACTTC. The full variable domain, rest sourced from reference TRBV5-6 and TRBJ2-7, is DAGVTQSPTHLIKTRGQQVTLRCSPKSGHDTVSWYQQALGQGPQFIFQYYEEEERQRGNFPDRFSGHQFPNYSSELNVNALLLGDSALYLCASSLAGRGPVSSYEQYFGPGTRLTVT.